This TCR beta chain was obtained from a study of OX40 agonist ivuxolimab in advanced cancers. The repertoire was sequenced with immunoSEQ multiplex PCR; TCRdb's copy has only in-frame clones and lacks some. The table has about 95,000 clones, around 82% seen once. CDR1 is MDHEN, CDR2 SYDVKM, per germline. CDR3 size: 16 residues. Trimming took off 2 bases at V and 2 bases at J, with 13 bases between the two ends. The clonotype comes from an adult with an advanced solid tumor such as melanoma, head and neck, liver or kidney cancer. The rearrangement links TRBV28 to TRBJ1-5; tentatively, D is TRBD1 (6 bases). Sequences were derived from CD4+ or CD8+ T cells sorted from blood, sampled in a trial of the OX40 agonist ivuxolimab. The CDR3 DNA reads TGTGCCAGCAGTTTAGGGGGGCCTTGGGGCAATCAGCCCCAGCATTTT. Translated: CASSLGGPWGNQPQHF.